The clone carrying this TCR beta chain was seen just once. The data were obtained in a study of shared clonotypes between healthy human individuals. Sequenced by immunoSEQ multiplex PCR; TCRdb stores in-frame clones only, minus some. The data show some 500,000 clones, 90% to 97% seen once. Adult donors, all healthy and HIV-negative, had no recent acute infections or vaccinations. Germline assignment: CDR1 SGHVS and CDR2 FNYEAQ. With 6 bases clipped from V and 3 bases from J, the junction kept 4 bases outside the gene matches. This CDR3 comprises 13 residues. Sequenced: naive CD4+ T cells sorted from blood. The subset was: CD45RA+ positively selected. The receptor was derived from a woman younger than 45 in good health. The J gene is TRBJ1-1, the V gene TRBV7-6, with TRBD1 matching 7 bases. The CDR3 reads CASRRQGDTEAFF. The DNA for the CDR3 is TGTGCCAGCAGGAGACAGGGAGACACTGAAGCTTTCTTT.